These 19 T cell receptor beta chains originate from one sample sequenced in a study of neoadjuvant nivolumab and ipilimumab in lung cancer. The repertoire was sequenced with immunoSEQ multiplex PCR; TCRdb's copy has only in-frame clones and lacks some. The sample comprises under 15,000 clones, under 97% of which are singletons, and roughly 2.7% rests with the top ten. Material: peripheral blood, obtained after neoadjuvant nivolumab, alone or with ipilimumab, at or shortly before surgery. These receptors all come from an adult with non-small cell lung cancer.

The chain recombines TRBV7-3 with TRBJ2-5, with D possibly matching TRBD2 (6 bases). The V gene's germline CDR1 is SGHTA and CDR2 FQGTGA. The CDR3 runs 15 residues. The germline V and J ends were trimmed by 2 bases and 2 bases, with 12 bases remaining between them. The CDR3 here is CASSLGGMEQETQYF. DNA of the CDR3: TGTGCCAGCAGCTTAGGGGGGATGGAACAAGAGACCCAGTACTTC.

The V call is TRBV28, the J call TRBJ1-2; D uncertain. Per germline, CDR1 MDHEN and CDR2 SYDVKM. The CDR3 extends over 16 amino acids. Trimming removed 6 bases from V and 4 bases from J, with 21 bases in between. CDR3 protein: CASSSAGSDVSYGYTF. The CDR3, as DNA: TGTGCCAGCAGCTCCGCCGGGTCAGACGTTAGCTATGGCTACACCTTC.

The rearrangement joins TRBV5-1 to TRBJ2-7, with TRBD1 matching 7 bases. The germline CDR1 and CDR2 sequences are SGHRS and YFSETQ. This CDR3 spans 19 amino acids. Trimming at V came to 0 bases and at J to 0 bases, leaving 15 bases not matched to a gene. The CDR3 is CASSLDWSVGQANSYEQYF. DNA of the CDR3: TGCGCCAGCAGCTTGGACTGGTCGGTCGGACAGGCCAACTCCTACGAGCAGTACTTC.

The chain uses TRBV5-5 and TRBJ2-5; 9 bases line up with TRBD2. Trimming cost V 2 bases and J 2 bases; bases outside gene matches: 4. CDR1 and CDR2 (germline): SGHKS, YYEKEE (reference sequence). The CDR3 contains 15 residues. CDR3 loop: CASSLSAGGQETQYF. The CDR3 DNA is TGTGCCAGCAGCTTAAGCGCGGGAGGGCAAGAGACCCAGTACTTC.

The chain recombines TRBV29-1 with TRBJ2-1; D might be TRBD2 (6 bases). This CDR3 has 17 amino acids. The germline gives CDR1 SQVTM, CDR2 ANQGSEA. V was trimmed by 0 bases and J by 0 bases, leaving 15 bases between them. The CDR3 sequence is CSVEDWGGSSSYNEQFF. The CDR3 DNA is TGCAGCGTTGAAGATTGGGGAGGCTCCAGCTCCTACAATGAGCAGTTCTTC.

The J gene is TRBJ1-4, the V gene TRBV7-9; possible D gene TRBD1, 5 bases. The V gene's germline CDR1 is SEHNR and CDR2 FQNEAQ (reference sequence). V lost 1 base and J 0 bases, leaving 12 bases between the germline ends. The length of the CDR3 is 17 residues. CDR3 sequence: CASSLEGRPTTNEKLFF. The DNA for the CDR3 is TGTGCCAGCAGCTTAGAGGGACGGCCCACAACTAATGAAAAACTGTTTTTT.

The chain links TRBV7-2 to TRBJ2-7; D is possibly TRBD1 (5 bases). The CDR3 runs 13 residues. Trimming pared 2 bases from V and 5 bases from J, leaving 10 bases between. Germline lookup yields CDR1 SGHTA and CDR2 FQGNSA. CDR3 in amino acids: CASSLSGSDEQYF. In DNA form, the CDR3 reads TGTGCCAGCAGCTTATCAGGGTCCGACGAGCAGTACTTC.

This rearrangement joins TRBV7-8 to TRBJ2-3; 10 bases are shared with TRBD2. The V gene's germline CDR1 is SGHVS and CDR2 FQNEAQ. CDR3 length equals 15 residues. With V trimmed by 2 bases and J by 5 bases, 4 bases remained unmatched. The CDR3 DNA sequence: TGTGCCAGCAGCTTACTAGCGGGAGTGGAAGATACGCAGTATTTT. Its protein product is CASSLLAGVEDTQYF.

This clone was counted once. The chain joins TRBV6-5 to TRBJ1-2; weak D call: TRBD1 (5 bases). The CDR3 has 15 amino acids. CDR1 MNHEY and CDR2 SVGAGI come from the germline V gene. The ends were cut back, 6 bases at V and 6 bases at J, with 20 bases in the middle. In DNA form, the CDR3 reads TGTGCCAGCAGCGGGGACTCGGGGTTCGCGGATGGCTACACCTTC. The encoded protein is CASSGDSGFADGYTF.

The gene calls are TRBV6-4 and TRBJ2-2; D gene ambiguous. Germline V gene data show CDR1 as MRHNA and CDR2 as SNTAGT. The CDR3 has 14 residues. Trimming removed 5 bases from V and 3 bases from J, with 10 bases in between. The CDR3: CASSSVPDTGELFF. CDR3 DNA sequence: TGTGCCAGCAGTTCGGTGCCCGACACCGGGGAGCTGTTTTTT.

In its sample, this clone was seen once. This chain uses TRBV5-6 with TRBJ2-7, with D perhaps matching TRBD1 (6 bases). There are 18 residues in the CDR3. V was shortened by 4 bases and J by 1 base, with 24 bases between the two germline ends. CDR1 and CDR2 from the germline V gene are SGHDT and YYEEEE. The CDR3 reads CASSDGPGDRLKSYEQYF. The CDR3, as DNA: TGTGCCAGCAGCGACGGCCCCGGAGACAGGTTGAAATCCTACGAGCAGTACTTC.

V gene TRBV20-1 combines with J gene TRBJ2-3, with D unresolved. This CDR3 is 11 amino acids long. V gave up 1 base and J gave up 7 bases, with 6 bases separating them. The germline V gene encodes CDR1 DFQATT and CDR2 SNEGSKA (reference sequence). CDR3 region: CSARGPNTQYF. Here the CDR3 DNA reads TGCAGTGCTAGAGGGCCTAATACGCAGTATTTT.

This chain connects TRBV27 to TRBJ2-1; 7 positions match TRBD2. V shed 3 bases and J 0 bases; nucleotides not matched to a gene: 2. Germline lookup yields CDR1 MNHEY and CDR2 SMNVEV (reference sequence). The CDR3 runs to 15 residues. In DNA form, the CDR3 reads TGTGCCAGCAGTTTGCTAGCGGACTCCTACAATGAGCAGTTCTTC. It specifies CASSLLADSYNEQFF.

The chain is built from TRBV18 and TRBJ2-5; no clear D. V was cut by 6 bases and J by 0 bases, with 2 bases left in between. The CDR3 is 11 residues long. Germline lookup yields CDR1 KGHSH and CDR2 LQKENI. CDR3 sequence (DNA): TGTGCCAGCTCGTACCAAGAGACCCAGTACTTC. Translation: CASSYQETQYF.

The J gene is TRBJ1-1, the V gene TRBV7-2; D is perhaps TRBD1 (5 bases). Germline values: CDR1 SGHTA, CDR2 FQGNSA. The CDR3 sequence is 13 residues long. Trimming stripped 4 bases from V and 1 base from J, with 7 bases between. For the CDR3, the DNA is TGTGCCAGCAGCTCACAGGAGAACACTGAAGCTTTCTTT. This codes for CASSSQENTEAFF.

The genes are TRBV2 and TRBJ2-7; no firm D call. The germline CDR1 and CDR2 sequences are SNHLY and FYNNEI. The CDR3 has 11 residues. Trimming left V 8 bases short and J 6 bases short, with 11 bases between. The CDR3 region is CASRYTTEQYF. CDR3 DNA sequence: TGTGCCAGCCGTTACACTACCGAGCAGTACTTC.

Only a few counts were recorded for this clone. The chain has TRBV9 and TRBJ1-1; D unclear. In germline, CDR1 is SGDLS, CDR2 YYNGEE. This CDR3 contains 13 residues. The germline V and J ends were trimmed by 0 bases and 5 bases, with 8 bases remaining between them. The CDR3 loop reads CASSVAGRTEAFF. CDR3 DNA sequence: TGTGCCAGCAGCGTAGCTGGGCGGACTGAAGCTTTCTTT.

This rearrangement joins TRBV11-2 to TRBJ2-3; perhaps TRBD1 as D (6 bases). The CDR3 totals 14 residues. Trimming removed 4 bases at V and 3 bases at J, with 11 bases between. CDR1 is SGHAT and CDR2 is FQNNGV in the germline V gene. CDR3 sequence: CASSSWTETDTQYF. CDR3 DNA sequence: TGTGCCAGCAGCTCCTGGACAGAGACAGATACGCAGTATTTT.

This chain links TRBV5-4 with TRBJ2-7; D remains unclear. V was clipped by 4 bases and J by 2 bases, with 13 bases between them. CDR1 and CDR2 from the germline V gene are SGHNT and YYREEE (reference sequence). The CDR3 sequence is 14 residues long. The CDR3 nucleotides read TGTGCCAGCAGCCCCGCCCAGAAAACCTACGAGCAGTACTTC. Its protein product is CASSPAQKTYEQYF.